This T cell receptor (beta chain) was found in a study of OX40 agonist ivuxolimab in advanced cancers. Only in-frame clones appear in the TCRdb table, and some are missing; sequencing was by immunoSEQ multiplex PCR. The sample records 35,000 to 45,000 clones, over 60% being singletons. CDR3 length equals 18 residues. The rearrangement uses TRBV21-1 and TRBJ2-1; the table's D call, TRBD1, was not checked against the DNA. TRBV21-1 is flagged as a pseudogene. The receptor's source is an adult with an advanced solid tumor such as melanoma, head and neck, liver or kidney cancer. The source material was CD4+ or CD8+ T cells sorted from blood, sampled in a trial of the OX40 agonist ivuxolimab. CDR3 coding DNA: TGTGCCATACCGGGACAGGCAATTCTTACGGCGGGATACAATGAGCAGTTCTTC. As protein: CAIPGQAILTAGYNEQFF.